The entry below describes one T cell receptor beta chain. Its specificity is not known. The data belong to a study of OX40 agonist ivuxolimab in advanced cancers. As for the study in general: From about 23 to 85 years was the age range, with a mean of about 54 years, and about 83% were male. Having had anti-PD-1, anti-PD-L1 or anti-CTLA-4 therapy before was allowed, and more than 35% had some. Two cutaneous melanoma patients and one hepatocellular carcinoma patient, three in all, had partial responses.

Regarding the study as a whole: Compared with CD4+, CD8+ T cells on average had more expanded clones.

Sequenced by immunoSEQ multiplex PCR; TCRdb stores in-frame clones only, minus some. There are roughly 89,000 clones in the sample; about 82% occur only once, and approximately 6.5% lies in the top ten. Germline V CDR1 and CDR2: MRHNA, SNTAGT. This CDR3 has 15 amino acids. V was clipped by 1 base and J by 3 bases, with 10 bases between them. The chain combines TRBV6-4 with TRBJ1-5; tentatively, D is TRBD1 (6 bases). This TCR was recovered from an adult with an advanced solid tumor such as melanoma, head and neck, liver or kidney cancer. Sequenced material: CD4+ or CD8+ T cells sorted from blood, taken in a trial of the OX40 agonist ivuxolimab. The CDR3: CASSDFRQVNQPQHF. The CDR3 DNA is TGTGCCAGCAGTGACTTTCGACAGGTCAATCAGCCCCAGCATTTT.